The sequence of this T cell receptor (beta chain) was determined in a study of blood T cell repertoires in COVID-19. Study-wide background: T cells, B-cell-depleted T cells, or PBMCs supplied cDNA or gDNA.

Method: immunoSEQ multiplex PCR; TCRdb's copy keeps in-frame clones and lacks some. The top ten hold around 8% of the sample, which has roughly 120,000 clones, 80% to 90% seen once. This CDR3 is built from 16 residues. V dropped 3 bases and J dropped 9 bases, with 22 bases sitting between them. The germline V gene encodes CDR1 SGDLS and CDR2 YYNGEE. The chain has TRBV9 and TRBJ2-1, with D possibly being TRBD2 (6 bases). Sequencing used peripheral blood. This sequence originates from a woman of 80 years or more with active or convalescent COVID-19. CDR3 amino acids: CASSDLSGGVVTEQFF. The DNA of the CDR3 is TGTGCCAGCAGCGACCTGTCCGGAGGGGTAGTCACTGAGCAGTTCTTC.